This T cell receptor beta chain was documented in a study of T cells after yellow fever vaccination. Study findings and constraints: Most clones from primary vaccination were detected again post-booster (around 96% CD4, about 85% CD8).

Template-switching 5'RACE yielded the TCR cDNA; a universal primer site and UMIs were added in the process. Each CDR3 protein is one row after TCRdb ran MiXCR on the 5' RACE reads. The sample yields around 500,000 distinct CDR3 sequences, roughly 22% seen once. The CDR3 spans 14 residues. V was clipped by 4 bases and J by 4 bases, with 12 bases between them. Germline CDR1 reads SGHRS; CDR2 reads YFSETQ. Concerning this clonotype: Its antigen is unidentified.

The specimen was PBMCs, collected 20 to 25 days after the first yellow fever vaccination. This TCR derives from a man in his late teens or twenties who received the YFV17D yellow fever vaccine. The V call is TRBV5-1, the J call TRBJ2-1; D is perhaps TRBD1 (6 bases). This CDR3 is CASSTGYLYNEQFF. CDR3 in DNA: TGCGCCAGCAGCACAGGGTACCTATACAATGAGCAGTTCTTC. The full variable domain, rest sourced from reference TRBV5-1 and TRBJ2-1, is KAGVTQTPRYLIKTRGQQVTLSCSPISGHRSVSWYQQTPGQGLQFLFEYFSETQRNKGNFPGRFSGRQFSNSRSEMNVSTLELGDSALYLCASSTGYLYNEQFFGPGTRLTVL.